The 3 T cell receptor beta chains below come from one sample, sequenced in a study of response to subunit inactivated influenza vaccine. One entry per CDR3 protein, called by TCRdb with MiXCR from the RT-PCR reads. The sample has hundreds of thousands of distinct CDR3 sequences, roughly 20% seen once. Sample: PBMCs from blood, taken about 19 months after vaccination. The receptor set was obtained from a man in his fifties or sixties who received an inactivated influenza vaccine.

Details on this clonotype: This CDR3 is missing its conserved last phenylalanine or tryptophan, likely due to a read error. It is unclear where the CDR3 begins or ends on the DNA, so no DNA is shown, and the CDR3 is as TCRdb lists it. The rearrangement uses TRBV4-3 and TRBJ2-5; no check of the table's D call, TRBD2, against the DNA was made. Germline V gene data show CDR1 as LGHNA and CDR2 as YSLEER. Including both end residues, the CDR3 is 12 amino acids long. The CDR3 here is CASSHASGLIDV.

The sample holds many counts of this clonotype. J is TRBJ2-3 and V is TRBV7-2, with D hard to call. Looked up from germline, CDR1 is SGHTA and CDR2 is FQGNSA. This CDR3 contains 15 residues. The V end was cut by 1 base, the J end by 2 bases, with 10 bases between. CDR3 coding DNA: TGTGCCAGCAGCTTAGTTCCGGGTTACACAGATACGCAGTATTTT. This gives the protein CASSLVPGYTDTQYF.

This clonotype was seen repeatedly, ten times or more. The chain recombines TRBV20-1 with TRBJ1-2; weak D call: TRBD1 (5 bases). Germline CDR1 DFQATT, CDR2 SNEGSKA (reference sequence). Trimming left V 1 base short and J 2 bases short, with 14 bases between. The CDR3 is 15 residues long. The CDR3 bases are TGCAGTGCTAGAGTGGGGGGGGAGGGGAACTATGGCTACACCTTC. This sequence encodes CSARVGGEGNYGYTF.